The 27 T cell receptor beta chains below were found in one sample sequenced in a study of T cells in Graves' hyperthyroidism and ophthalmopathy. TCR beta CDR3 regions were amplified from RNA transcripts. Primed by the HTBI set, a first-round RT-PCR was run on the TCR CDR3. Each CDR3 protein is one row after TCRdb ran MiXCR on the multiplex PCR reads. The sample contains about 540,000 distinct CDR3 sequences, around 42% of which appear only once. The specimen was peripheral blood or thyroid tissue (not recorded which). The receptors derive from a young woman with Graves' hyperthyroidism.

This clonotype was found a few times. The V and J genes are TRBV29-1 and TRBJ2-1; D is ambiguous. The germline V and J ends were trimmed by 4 bases and 0 bases, with 4 bases remaining between them. There are 12 residues in the CDR3. Germline CDR1 and CDR2: SQVTM and ANQGSEA. This chain's CDR3 is CSVAASYNEQFF. The CDR3 DNA follows: TGCAGCGTTGCCGCCTCCTACAATGAGCAGTTCTTC.

In this sample, this clonotype turned up many times. The V gene is TRBV6-6, the J gene TRBJ1-2; no definite D call. This CDR3 is built from 12 residues. The V end was cut by 7 bases, the J end by 5 bases, with 11 bases between. Germline V gene data show CDR1 as MNHNY and CDR2 as SVGAGI (reference sequence). CDR3: CASTLAGYGYTF. CDR3 DNA sequence: TGTGCCAGCACCTTGGCAGGTTATGGCTACACCTTC.

The chain employs TRBV25-1 and TRBJ1-1, with 10 bases identical to TRBD1. V shed 8 bases, J shed 5 bases, and the junction held 17 bases outside the gene matches. The CDR3 has 17 amino acids. Per germline, CDR1 MGHDK and CDR2 SYGVNS. DNA for the CDR3: TGTGCCAGCTCATCCGTGACAGGGGGCACGGGTCGGACTGAAGCTTTCTTT. It specifies CASSSVTGGTGRTEAFF.

This chain links TRBV15 with TRBJ2-5; D might be TRBD1 or TRBD2, each matching 5 bases. The CDR3 is made up of 17 amino acids. Trimming left V 3 bases short and J 4 bases short, with 21 bases between. Germline CDR1 is LNHNV and CDR2 is YYDKDF (reference sequence). Here the CDR3 reads CATSSPRDGAPPETQYF. CDR3 DNA sequence: TGTGCCACCAGCAGCCCTCGGGATGGGGCACCCCCAGAGACCCAGTACTTC.

In its sample, this clonotype was seen a few times. The genes are TRBV15 and TRBJ1-6; 12 bases are shared with TRBD1. CDR3 length: 16 amino acids. V was clipped by 3 bases and J by 5 bases; unmatched bases: 2. Germline V CDR1 and CDR2: LNHNV, YYDKDF (reference sequence). The CDR3 coding sequence is TGTGCCACCAGCAGCGGGACAGGGGGCAATAATTCACCCCTCCACTTT. Its protein is CATSSGTGGNNSPLHF.

The chain employs TRBV7-2 and TRBJ1-5; D not certain. There are 15 residues in the CDR3. V was shortened by 3 bases and J by 6 bases, with 15 bases between the two germline ends. Germline V gene sequence: CDR1 SGHTA, CDR2 FQGNSA. CDR3 coding DNA: TGTGCCAGCAGCTTGGACGGATCAAGGGCTCAGCCCCAGCATTTT. Translating it yields CASSLDGSRAQPQHF.

The rearrangement joins TRBV10-3 to TRBJ2-7, with 9 bases that match TRBD2. CDR1 is ENHRY and CDR2 is SYGVKD in the germline V gene. The CDR3 runs to 14 residues. V gave up 3 bases and J gave up 1 base; unmatched junction bases: 1. The chain's CDR3 is CAISDAGGSYEQYF. The CDR3 DNA follows: TGTGCCATCAGTGATGCGGGAGGGTCCTACGAGCAGTACTTC.

The chain links TRBV5-1 to TRBJ1-2; D unresolved. The V gene lost 0 bases and the J gene lost 8 bases, with 11 bases spanning the gap. CDR1 is SGHRS, CDR2 YFSETQ, per germline. The length of the CDR3 is 13 residues. This CDR3 is CASSLGQWEGYTF. The DNA of the CDR3 is TGCGCCAGCAGCTTGGGCCAGTGGGAGGGCTACACCTTC.

This clonotype was counted many times. This chain links TRBV20-1 with TRBJ2-7, with 9 bases matching TRBD2. Germline-derived CDR1 and CDR2 are DFQATT and SNEGSKA (reference sequence). The length of the CDR3 is 13 residues. V shed 5 bases, J shed 7 bases, and the junction held 9 bases outside the gene matches. The CDR3 is CSAGTSWTGEQYF. Here the CDR3 DNA reads TGCAGTGCTGGGACTAGCTGGACGGGGGAGCAGTACTTC.

About this clonotype: A much bigger clone sits one base away, suggesting this may be a read error. This chain links TRBV7-3 with TRBJ2-7, with a weak D call TRBD1 (5 bases). V lost 5 bases to trimming and J lost 0 bases, with 17 bases between them. The CDR3 length is 16 residues. Germline CDR1 reads SGHTA; CDR2 reads FQGTGA. CDR3 protein: CASSDLRSGPSYEQYF. DNA for the CDR3: TGTGCCAGCAGCGACCTCCGGTCAGGGCCCTCCTACGAGCAGTACTTC.

The CDR3, as DNA: TGTGCCAGCAGCGCATATCTTAGCGGGAGAGGCTCCTACGAGCAGTACTTC. Protein sequence: CASSAYLSGRGSYEQYF. The chain combines TRBV7-8 with TRBJ2-7, with TRBD2 identical over 9 bases. The germline V gene has CDR1 SGHVS and CDR2 FQNEAQ. CDR3 size: 17 residues. V trimming: 5 bases; J trimming: 0 bases; junction bases outside the gene matches: 11.

The sample holds many counts of this clonotype. The chain joins TRBV29-1 to TRBJ2-3, with TRBD2 matching 10 bases. Trimming took 8 bases from V and 0 from J; bases not matched to a gene: 8. CDR1 and CDR2 (germline): SQVTM, ANQGSEA. This CDR3 is built from 15 residues. In nucleotides, the CDR3 is TGCAGCCTAAAAAAGACTAGCGGGAGCACAGATACGCAGTATTTT. It encodes CSLKKTSGSTDTQYF.

This clonotype was observed a handful of times. This clone may be a read error of a much larger clone one base away. The CDR3 reads CASRGPVGNQSQHF. CDR3 sequence (DNA): TGTGCCAGCAGGGGGCCCGTGGGAAATCAGTCCCAGCATTTT. This chain connects TRBV2 to TRBJ1-5; the D gene is possibly TRBD1 (5 bases). This CDR3 contains 14 residues. Germline assignment: CDR1 SNHLY and CDR2 FYNNEI. Combining the CDR3 with reference TRBV2 and TRBJ1-5 gives the whole variable domain EPEVTQTPSHQVTQMGQEVILRCVPISNHLYFYWYRQILGQKVEFLVSFYNNEISEKSEIFDDQFSVERPDGSNFTLKIRSTKLEDSAMYFCASRGPVGNQSQHFGDGTRLSIL.

The V and J genes are TRBV7-9 and TRBJ1-5; TRBD1 might be the D (5 bases). The CDR3 loop spans 14 amino acids. Trimming stripped 5 bases from V and 9 bases from J, with 17 bases between. Germline CDR1 reads SEHNR; CDR2 reads FQNEAQ (reference sequence). This CDR3 is CASSAWDGGRPQHF. In DNA, the CDR3 is TGTGCCAGCAGCGCCTGGGACGGGGGTCGGCCCCAGCATTTT.

This clonotype was observed many times. The V gene is TRBV11-3, the J gene TRBJ2-7; 7 positions match TRBD2. Losses at the gene ends were 5 bases for V and 4 bases for J; bases not matched to a gene: 8. This CDR3 region has 14 residues. Per germline, CDR1 SGHNT and CDR2 YENEEA. The CDR3 DNA follows: TGTGCCAGCAGCCCTCGGCGGGAGTCTTACGAGCAGTACTTC. This gives the protein CASSPRRESYEQYF.

V gene TRBV29-1 combines with J gene TRBJ1-2, with 8 bases identical to TRBD1. Trimming cost V 4 bases and J 2 bases; bases outside gene matches: 6. The CDR3 sequence is 14 residues long. CDR1 and CDR2 from the germline V gene are SQVTM and ANQGSEA. The CDR3 protein is CSVGTGQDNYGYTF. CDR3 in DNA: TGCAGCGTTGGGACGGGACAGGACAACTATGGCTACACCTTC.

This clonotype was counted at least ten times. The chain recombines TRBV7-3 with TRBJ1-1; tentative D call: TRBD1 (6 bases). The ends were cut back, 5 bases at V and 1 base at J, with 8 bases in the middle. Germline CDR1 is SGHTA and CDR2 is FQGTGA. CDR3 size: 13 residues. CDR3 sequence (DNA): TGTGCCAGCAGCGAACAGGGGAACACTGAAGCTTTCTTT. It is translated as CASSEQGNTEAFF. Full variable domain (missing parts from reference TRBV7-3 and TRBJ1-1): GAGVSQTPSNKVTEKGKYVELRCDPISGHTALYWYRQSLGQGPEFLIYFQGTGAADDSGLPNDRFFAVRPEGSVSTLKIQRTERGDSAVYLCASSEQGNTEAFFGQGTRLTVV.

This clonotype was detected ten times or more. This chain links TRBV9 with TRBJ2-2; 7 bases match TRBD1. CDR1 is SGDLS, CDR2 YYNGEE, per germline. This CDR3 has 15 residues. J gave up 2 bases and V 4 bases, and 5 bases lay outside the gene matches. The CDR3 sequence: CASSLRTGNTGELFF. The CDR3 nucleotides are TGTGCCAGCAGCCTTAGGACAGGCAACACCGGGGAGCTGTTTTTT.

This chain uses TRBV10-3 with TRBJ1-5; D possibly corresponds to TRBD1 (5 bases). Germline values: CDR1 ENHRY, CDR2 SYGVKD. Trimming removed 3 bases from V and 3 bases from J, with 12 bases in between. The CDR3 is 15 residues long. The CDR3 is CAISDRDSFNQPQHF. The CDR3 DNA is TGTGCCATCAGTGACAGAGACAGTTTCAATCAGCCCCAGCATTTT.

Ten or more counts support this clonotype. The V and J genes are TRBV18 and TRBJ1-4; D remains ambiguous. This CDR3 spans 15 amino acids. In germline, CDR1 is KGHSH, CDR2 LQKENI. V was clipped by 6 bases and J by 0 bases, with 11 bases between them. In DNA, the CDR3 is TGTGCCAGCTCCCTCGGGCAGTCAACTAATGAAAAACTGTTTTTT. It specifies CASSLGQSTNEKLFF.

The chain combines TRBV15 with TRBJ1-1; 8 bases map to TRBD1. Germline V CDR1 and CDR2: LNHNV, YYDKDF (reference sequence). Trimming removed 3 bases from V and 0 bases from J; junction bases left unmatched: 6. The CDR3 has 16 residues. DNA of the CDR3: TGTGCCACCAGCAGTCCCACAGGGGGTCTGAACACTGAAGCTTTCTTT. Amino acid sequence: CATSSPTGGLNTEAFF.

The sample holds many counts of this clonotype. The V call is TRBV2, the J call TRBJ1-1, with 10 positions matching TRBD1. The CDR3 is 14 amino acids. Germline CDR1 is SNHLY and CDR2 is FYNNEI. Germline trimming cut 4 bases from V and 8 bases from J; bases unmatched to any gene: 7. The CDR3 reads CASSGQGAPPEAFF. The CDR3, as DNA: TGTGCCAGCAGTGGACAGGGGGCGCCCCCCGAAGCTTTCTTT. Filled out from reference TRBV2 and TRBJ1-1, the complete variable domain reads EPEVTQTPSHQVTQMGQEVILRCVPISNHLYFYWYRQILGQKVEFLVSFYNNEISEKSEIFDDQFSVERPDGSNFTLKIRSTKLEDSAMYFCASSGQGAPPEAFFGQGTRLTVV.

This clonotype was seen a handful of times. A much larger clone lies one base from this, so it may be a read error. This rearrangement joins TRBV7-9 to TRBJ1-1; 8 positions match TRBD1. The CDR3 covers 14 residues. CDR1 is SEHNR, CDR2 FQNEAQ, per germline (reference sequence). CDR3 loop: CASSSRTGRSEGIF. In nucleotides, the CDR3 is TGTGCCAGCAGCTCCCGGACAGGGCGCTCTGAGGGGATCTTT. The entire variable domain, with the rest obtained from reference TRBV7-9 and TRBJ1-1, is as follows: DTGVSQNPRHKITKRGQNVTFRCDPISEHNRLYWYRQTLGQGPEFLTYFQNEAQLEKSRLLSDRFSAERPKGSFSTLEIQRTEQGDSAMYLCASSSRTGRSEGIFGQGTRLTVV.

On this clonotype itself: A read error may produce the germline difference seen at one junction end. This chain joins TRBV7-2 and TRBJ2-7; D is undetermined. The length of the CDR3 is 14 residues. Germline lookup yields CDR1 SGHTA and CDR2 FQGNSA. The CDR3 spells CASSQLQTTYEQCF. Written as DNA, the CDR3 is TGTGCCAGCAGCCAATTGCAGACCACCTACGAGCAGTGCTTC.

In its sample, this clonotype was seen many times. This sequence joins TRBV20-1 and TRBJ2-5; 10 bases are a match to TRBD2. The CDR3 sequence is 16 residues long. V lost 0 bases to trimming and J lost 7 bases; unmatched junction nucleotides: 11. Germline V gene data show CDR1 as DFQATT and CDR2 as SNEGSKA (reference sequence). CDR3 in amino acids: CSAREGAAGGSGTQYF. The CDR3 DNA is TGCAGTGCTAGAGAGGGAGCAGCGGGAGGGTCTGGGACCCAGTACTTC.

There are many counts of this clonotype. The chain joins TRBV5-4 to TRBJ2-5; 9 nucleotides line up with TRBD2. There are 14 residues in the CDR3. Trimming at V came to 5 bases and at J to 1 base, leaving 3 bases not matched to a gene. In germline, CDR1 is SGHNT, CDR2 YYREEE (reference sequence). The CDR3 loop is CASRRLAAQETQYF. The CDR3 region has the DNA TGTGCCAGCAGACGACTAGCGGCCCAAGAGACCCAGTACTTC.

In nucleotides, the CDR3 is TGCAGTGGCAGAAGAGCGGGAGGGCACGGGGAGCAGTTCTTC. This translates into CSGRRAGGHGEQFF. V usage is TRBV20-1 and J usage is TRBJ2-1, with TRBD2 identical over 10 bases. CDR3 length equals 14 residues. The germline CDR1 and CDR2 sequences are DFQATT and SNEGSKA (reference sequence). The J segment lost 10 bases and the V segment lost 7 bases, leaving 13 bases of the junction unmatched.